This TCR beta chain was recorded in a study of blood T cell repertoires in COVID-19. Study-level background: T cells, B-cell-depleted T cells, or PBMCs supplied cDNA or gDNA.

Authors' processing steps: Amplification of reference gene primers provided the estimated nucleated cell counts. The data were produced by immunoSEQ multiplex PCR, yet TCRdb's version contains in-frame clones alone and is incomplete. V and J calls and clone size come straight from that table; D and trimming were deduced from the DNA. The repertoire holds 200,000 to 250,000 clones, with under 85% as singletons. Notes on this clone: The same CDR3 also results from other DNA sequences found in this sample.

Germline assignment: CDR1 MDHEN and CDR2 SYDVKM. The V gene lost 1 base and the J gene lost 4 bases, with 8 bases spanning the gap. CDR3 length: 14 residues. The source material was peripheral blood. V is TRBV28 and J is TRBJ1-5; D gene uncertain. This TCR derives from a woman older than 75 with COVID-19, enrolled during active disease. The CDR3 coding sequence is TGTGCCAGCAGTTTATCTGGGCTAAATCAGCCCCAGCATTTT. This encodes CASSLSGLNQPQHF.